This T cell receptor beta chain came from a study of control samples from healthy donors and cancer patients (dated by TCRdb to 2020 to 2021). V and J are trimmed by 4 bases and 0 bases, and the gene matches miss 3 bases of the junction. Inclusive of the bounding cysteine and phenylalanine, the CDR3 is 15 residues long. The kept DNA is CDR3 alone, 45 bases in frame from the first base. Taken from the germline V gene, the CDR1 and CDR2 loops are SGHNT and YENEEA. As for this clone: The antigen it binds to is not known. No much larger clone is present one base from it, and per-base qualities are unavailable.

Receptors were amplified or captured by the immunoSEQ multiplex PCR assay. In its TCRdb copy, this immuneACCESS table keeps in-frame sequences only and misses some clones. Where compared with another copy, unresolved V genes explain less than half of these, and the others have no known cause. The sample has 200,000 to 250,000 clones on record, about 93% of them singletons. The top ten hold more than 1.3% of the sample. The sequencing input was blood. The source of this sequence is a man aged 45-60 years in good health. The sequence joins TRBV11-3 to TRBJ1-3, with 7 middle bases fitting TRBD1. In nucleotides, the sequence is TGTGCCAGCAGCTCAGGGGGAGCCTCTGGAAACACCATATATTTT. This sequence encodes CASSSGGASGNTIYF.